The source of this T cell receptor beta chain is a study of T cells in Graves' hyperthyroidism and ophthalmopathy. This clonotype was counted at least ten times. From RNA transcripts, TCR beta CDR3 regions were amplified. Carried out on the TCR CDR3, a first-round RT-PCR used the HTBI primer set. TCRdb ran MiXCR on the multiplex PCR reads and lists one entry per CDR3 protein. This sample has 300,000 or so distinct CDR3 sequences, with around 15% found just once. The trim removed 4 bases at V and 4 bases at J, leaving 5 bases unmatched. Germline loops: CDR1 KGHSH, CDR2 LQKENI. The CDR3 runs 14 residues.

This sequence originates from a woman between 55 and 75 years old with Graves' ophthalmopathy. Input material: blood. The rearrangement joins TRBV18 to TRBJ1-2; TRBD1 matches at 8 bases. In DNA form, the CDR3 reads TGTGCCAGCTCACTGCAGGGGGCGACCTATGGCTACACCTTC. Translation gives CASSLQGATYGYTF.